The 27 T cell receptor beta chains given below trace back to one sample, sequenced in a study of cytomegalovirus exposure and HLA in healthy donors. The data were produced by immunoSEQ multiplex PCR, yet TCRdb's version contains in-frame clones alone and is incomplete. The top ten hold 1% of the sample, which has 250,000 to 300,000 clones, 80% to 90% seen once. Sequencing input: PBMCs. These receptors were obtained from a woman between 18 and 29 years old in good health and CMV-seronegative.

V gene TRBV2 combines with J gene TRBJ2-5, with 9 nucleotides matching TRBD1. The ends lost 6 bases at V and 5 bases at J; junction bases unmatched: 10. In germline, CDR1 is SNHLY, CDR2 FYNNEI. The CDR3 runs 15 residues. The CDR3 region is CASSETGGPVETQYF. The CDR3 DNA reads TGTGCCAGCAGCGAGACAGGGGGGCCGGTGGAGACCCAGTACTTC.

The table lists this clone with a count of one. The CDR3 reads CASSQGGVRPRQPQHF. For the CDR3, the DNA is TGCGCCAGCAGCCAAGGGGGGGTCAGGCCCAGGCAGCCCCAGCATTTT. V and J are TRBV4-3 and TRBJ1-5, with D possibly TRBD1 on 5 matching bases. CDR3 size: 16 residues. V lost 1 base and J 7 bases, leaving 17 bases between the germline ends. Germline CDR1 reads LGHNA; CDR2 reads YSLEER.

This chain links TRBV5-1 with TRBJ2-7; 10 bases align to TRBD2. The CDR3 consists of 14 residues. J lost 2 bases, V lost 2 bases, and 1 base had no gene match. Germline V gene lookup returns CDR1 SGHRS and CDR2 YFSETQ. CDR3 region: CASSFSGGTYEQYF. DNA for the CDR3: TGCGCCAGCAGCTTTAGCGGGGGGACCTACGAGCAGTACTTC.

The J gene is TRBJ1-3, the V gene TRBV6-5; D may be TRBD1 (6 bases). The V gene lost 6 bases and the J gene lost 0 bases, with 12 bases spanning the gap. The CDR3 covers 15 residues. Germline lookup yields CDR1 MNHEY and CDR2 SVGAGI. The CDR3 DNA follows: TGTGCCAGCAGGGTCACAGGGCTCTCTGGAAACACCATATATTTT. The encoded protein is CASRVTGLSGNTIYF.

CDR3 in DNA: TGCGCCAGCAGCCCGGGGCGGGAACAAGAGACCCAGTACTTC. It translates to CASSPGREQETQYF. The chain couples TRBV4-1 to TRBJ2-5; a possible D gene is TRBD2 (6 bases). Looked up from germline, CDR1 is MGHRA and CDR2 is YSYEKL. Trimming took 4 bases from V and 2 from J, leaving 11 bases between them. There are 14 residues in the CDR3.

This chain's CDR3 is CASSVRVGPETQYF. CDR3 bases: TGTGCCAGCAGCGTACGTGTGGGCCCAGAGACCCAGTACTTC. This rearrangement joins TRBV9 to TRBJ2-5; D not resolved. V dropped 1 base and J dropped 4 bases, with 11 bases sitting between them. The CDR3 loop spans 14 amino acids. CDR1 and CDR2 (germline): SGDLS, YYNGEE.

The rearrangement joins TRBV9 to TRBJ1-4; D possibly corresponds to TRBD1 (6 bases). The CDR3 totals 15 residues. The V end was cut by 4 bases, the J end by 2 bases, with 12 bases between. Per the germline V gene, CDR1 is SGDLS and CDR2 is YYNGEE. CDR3 DNA sequence: TGTGCCAGCAGCCTCAGGGGTTCCACTAATGAAAAACTGTTTTTT. This gives the protein CASSLRGSTNEKLFF.

This clone has more than one count but fewer than ten. This chain uses TRBV7-3 with TRBJ1-1; no firm D call. CDR3 length: 13 amino acids. Trimming pared 4 bases from V and 5 bases from J, leaving 11 bases between. The germline V gene has CDR1 SGHTA and CDR2 FQGTGA. CDR3 sequence reads: CASSSLPSTEAFF. The CDR3 region has the DNA TGTGCCAGCAGCTCCCTACCGAGTACTGAAGCTTTCTTT.

This rearrangement joins TRBV19 to TRBJ1-3, with a tentative D call TRBD1 (5 bases). V shed 7 bases and J shed 3 bases, with 7 bases lying between them. Germline V gene sequence: CDR1 LNHDA, CDR2 SQIVND (reference sequence). The CDR3 is made up of 12 amino acids. The CDR3 nucleotides are TGTGCCAGTACGGGGGGTGGAAACACCATATATTTT. Amino acid sequence: CASTGGGNTIYF.

This chain connects TRBV1 to TRBJ2-2; the table's D call TRBD2 went unverified against the DNA. TRBV1 is recorded as a pseudogene. CDR3 length: 16 amino acids. Written as DNA, the CDR3 is TGCACCAGCAGCCAAGATCGGGCGGGAGGAGCCGGGGAGCTGTTTTTT. Encoded protein: CTSSQDRAGGAGELFF.

The chain has TRBV5-1 and TRBJ2-3; D is perhaps TRBD2 (5 bases). With 0 bases removed from V and 2 bases from J, the gap between germline ends came to 22 bases. This CDR3 is built from 19 residues. Germline lookup yields CDR1 SGHRS and CDR2 YFSETQ. This CDR3 reads CASSLALNFVRGTTDTQYF. The DNA for the CDR3 is TGCGCCAGCAGCTTGGCCTTGAACTTTGTCCGGGGAACCACAGATACGCAGTATTTT.

The chain joins TRBV6-1 to TRBJ2-7; 9 bases agree with TRBD1. CDR1 is MNHNS and CDR2 is SASEGT in the germline V gene. The CDR3 is 16 residues long. V was clipped by 3 bases and J by 2 bases; unmatched bases: 8. The CDR3 DNA follows: TGTGCCAGCAGTGAGGGGGGGGACAGGGTGGCCTACGAGCAGTACTTC. Protein product: CASSEGGDRVAYEQYF.

This sequence joins TRBV5-1 and TRBJ2-1; 12 nucleotides line up with TRBD2. Germline lookup yields CDR1 SGHRS and CDR2 YFSETQ. The length of the CDR3 is 15 residues. J gave up 6 bases and V 3 bases, and 4 bases lay outside the gene matches. CDR3 nucleotide sequence: TGCGCCAGCAGCTGGACTAGCGGGAACACCAATGAGCAGTTCTTC. Translating gives CASSWTSGNTNEQFF.

CDR3 DNA sequence: TGTGCCAGCAGCCGCGCCTGGGCAGGTGGAGCTTTCTTT. Protein: CASSRAWAGGAFF. V usage is TRBV14 and J usage is TRBJ1-1; D remains ambiguous. V was trimmed by 4 bases and J by 10 bases, leaving 16 bases between them. Germline V gene sequence: CDR1 SGHDN, CDR2 FVKESK. The CDR3 loop spans 13 amino acids.

The chain couples TRBV6-1 to TRBJ2-1; 7 bases match TRBD1. Unmatched junction bases numbered 8, after V lost 6 bases and J lost 3 bases. The length of the CDR3 is 15 residues. The V gene's germline CDR1 is MNHNS and CDR2 SASEGT. The CDR3 sequence: CASRLSTGNYNEQFF. CDR3 coding DNA: TGTGCCAGCAGGCTCTCGACAGGGAACTACAATGAGCAGTTCTTC.

The chain is built from TRBV5-6 and TRBJ2-5, with 7 bases identical to TRBD2. The CDR3 totals 12 residues. The germline V gene has CDR1 SGHDT and CDR2 YYEEEE. The junction had 0 bases not matched to a gene; V was cut back by 3 bases and J by 4 bases. CDR3 DNA sequence: TGTGCCAGCAGCTGGGGGGGAGAGACCCAGTACTTC. Translation: CASSWGGETQYF.

The chain employs TRBV19 and TRBJ2-7, with D possibly matching TRBD1 (5 bases). This CDR3 is 14 amino acids long. Germline V gene data show CDR1 as LNHDA and CDR2 as SQIVND (reference sequence). V lost 3 bases and J lost 4, with 13 bases in between. CDR3 in amino acids: CASSIRTPIYEQYF. The CDR3 DNA follows: TGTGCCAGTAGTATCAGGACACCGATTTACGAGCAGTACTTC.

This chain connects TRBV10-3 to TRBJ2-1; D is possibly TRBD2 (5 bases). The CDR3 contains 15 residues. V was clipped by 6 bases and J by 9 bases, with 21 bases between them. Germline CDR1 ENHRY, CDR2 SYGVKD. Written as DNA, the CDR3 is TGTGCCATCAGGGACTTTAGTGGGAGTCGGGCTGAGCAGTTCTTC. This sequence encodes CAIRDFSGSRAEQFF.

This chain uses TRBV6-1 with TRBJ2-2; 10 bases line up with TRBD1. With 8 bases clipped from V and 7 bases from J, the junction kept 10 bases outside the gene matches. Germline V gene sequence: CDR1 MNHNS, CDR2 SASEGT. CDR3 length: 15 amino acids. The CDR3 DNA reads as TGTGCCAGCTGTACCGACAGGGGGCTTTTCGGGGAGCTGTTTTTT. Translating it yields CASCTDRGLFGELFF.

This chain uses TRBV6-6 with TRBJ2-1, with TRBD2 identical over 7 bases. After removal of 3 bases from V and 3 bases from J, the junction contained 2 bases not matched to a gene. Germline values: CDR1 MNHNY, CDR2 SVGAGI (reference sequence). This CDR3 has 14 residues. This CDR3 is CASSYAGDYNEQFF. The CDR3 bases are TGTGCCAGCAGTTATGCGGGGGACTACAATGAGCAGTTCTTC.

The chain joins TRBV10-2 to TRBJ2-7, with a possible D match to TRBD1 (6 bases). CDR1 is WSHSY, CDR2 SAAADI, per germline. V was shortened by 8 bases and J by 2 bases, with 13 bases between the two germline ends. The CDR3 consists of 13 residues. The CDR3 DNA reads TGCGCCAGCCAATTCAGGGGCACCTACGAGCAGTACTTC. Protein: CASQFRGTYEQYF.

The chain employs TRBV27 and TRBJ2-7; 8 positions agree with TRBD1. Germline-derived CDR1 and CDR2 are MNHEY and SMNVEV (reference sequence). Germline trimming cut 3 bases from V and 0 bases from J; bases unmatched to any gene: 13. The CDR3 spans 18 residues. The CDR3 region is CASSFRKGTGQASYEQYF. The DNA of the CDR3 is TGTGCCAGCAGTTTCCGCAAGGGGACAGGACAAGCCTCCTACGAGCAGTACTTC.

This clone showed up just a few times. The chain combines TRBV5-1 with TRBJ1-2, with a possible D match to TRBD1 (5 bases). This CDR3 spans 14 amino acids. The germline V and J ends were trimmed by 0 bases and 4 bases, with 10 bases remaining between them. Germline CDR1 reads SGHRS; CDR2 reads YFSETQ. The CDR3 DNA reads TGCGCCAGCAGCTTGGCCGAGACAGCCTATGGCTACACCTTC. It translates to CASSLAETAYGYTF.

This chain joins TRBV19 and TRBJ2-7; TRBD1 matches at 9 bases. The CDR3 has 17 amino acids. Germline V gene lookup returns CDR1 LNHDA and CDR2 SQIVND (reference sequence). V gave up 0 bases and J gave up 5 bases; unmatched junction bases: 11. The chain's CDR3 is CASSIDGGTGYDDEQYF. The CDR3 DNA follows: TGTGCCAGTAGTATAGACGGAGGGACAGGGTATGACGACGAGCAGTACTTC.

The chain joins TRBV19 to TRBJ1-2; TRBD1 aligns across 9 bases. Germline CDR1 is LNHDA and CDR2 is SQIVND (reference sequence). This CDR3 spans 15 amino acids. The ends lost 5 bases at V and 3 bases at J; junction bases unmatched: 7. This chain's CDR3 is CASSFRTGADYGYTF. CDR3 bases: TGTGCCAGTAGTTTTCGGACAGGGGCGGACTATGGCTACACCTTC.

This clone was seen just once. The rearrangement joins TRBV5-1 to TRBJ1-2, with no clear D. Germline CDR1 SGHRS, CDR2 YFSETQ. V lost 3 bases to trimming and J lost 5 bases, with 11 bases between them. CDR3 size: 13 residues. The chain's CDR3 is CASSSWASYGYTF. The CDR3 DNA reads TGCGCCAGCAGCTCCTGGGCCAGTTATGGCTACACCTTC.

The V gene is TRBV11-3, the J gene TRBJ1-1; a possible D gene is TRBD1 (5 bases). The germline V and J ends were trimmed by 1 base and 7 bases, with 25 bases remaining between them. Germline CDR1 reads SGHNT; CDR2 reads YENEEA. The CDR3 sequence is 18 residues long. CDR3 amino acids: CASSLVGPSGSARGEAFF. Here the CDR3 DNA reads TGTGCCAGCAGCTTAGTAGGCCCTTCAGGTTCCGCAAGGGGTGAAGCTTTCTTT.